The 9 T cell receptor beta chains in this list originate from one sample, sequenced in a study of blood T cells in healthy people across ages (dated by TCRdb to between 2014 and 2017). Library prep was done by 5' RACE. Reads for this sample came from an Illumina HiSeq 2500. A second PCR of about 7 to 12 cycles was performed with a sample-barcoded 5' primer and a J-beta primer mix. The public sequencing data were trimmed at Q25 with fastp and processed into clonotypes with MiXCR by TCRdb, which kept only in-frame beta chains. Duplicate CDR3 protein sequences are folded into a single record with the most common DNA and genes. The sample has roughly 2 million distinct CDR3 sequences on record, less than 50% of them singletons. The ten largest clones represent roughly 2.1% of the sample. The source material was blood. The receptors here all came from a woman between 40 and 50 years old in good health.

The J gene is TRBJ2-5, the V gene TRBV5-6; D call uncertain. The DNA end lines up better with TRBJ2-7; the J call may be wrong. From germline, CDR1 is SGHDT and CDR2 YYEEEE. This CDR3 region has 15 residues. The CDR3 region is CASSLSGLRAYEQYF. CDR3 DNA sequence: TGTGCCAGCAGCTTGAGTGGGTTACGAGCCTACGAGCAGTACTTC.

The sample holds a few counts of this clonotype. The V gene is TRBV10-2, the J gene TRBJ2-1; TRBD2 matches 13 bases. Germline loops: CDR1 WSHSY, CDR2 SAAADI. The CDR3 consists of 14 residues. The V segment lost 4 bases and the J segment 7 bases; nucleotides outside the gene matches: 1. The CDR3 protein is CASSGTSGRNEQFF. The CDR3 DNA reads as TGCGCCAGCAGTGGGACTAGCGGGAGAAATGAGCAGTTCTTC.

The genes are TRBV7-9 and TRBJ2-1; 9 positions agree with TRBD2. V dropped 1 base and J dropped 12; count of bases not matched to a gene: 19. CDR1 SEHNR and CDR2 FQNEAQ come from the germline V gene (reference sequence). The length of the CDR3 is 18 residues. The CDR3 DNA sequence: TGTGCCAGCAGCTTAGGGACGGCGGCTAGCGGGGTAGGTGATGGGCAGTTCTTC. This sequence encodes CASSLGTAASGVGDGQFF.

V and J are TRBV14 and TRBJ2-1, with 12 bases identical to TRBD2. The germline gives CDR1 SGHDN, CDR2 FVKESK. V gave up 7 bases and J gave up 7 bases; unmatched junction bases: 11. CDR3 length: 16 amino acids. The CDR3 DNA sequence: TGTGCCAGCAACGAGACGGGACTAGCGGGCTGGAATGAGCAGTTCTTC. This codes for CASNETGLAGWNEQFF.

The table lists this clonotype with a few counts. The V gene is TRBV2, the J gene TRBJ2-5; a weak D match, TRBD1 (6 bases). Germline CDR1 SNHLY, CDR2 FYNNEI. V was cut by 6 bases and J by 0 bases, with 11 bases left in between. The CDR3 runs 14 residues. The CDR3 loop reads CASRGGQYQETQYF. CDR3 in DNA: TGTGCCAGCAGAGGCGGACAGTACCAAGAGACCCAGTACTTC.

J is TRBJ2-7 and V is TRBV6-2 or TRBV6-3; D is perhaps TRBD1 (6 bases). The CDR3 is 15 residues long. Trimming took off 0 bases at V and 1 base at J, with 10 bases between the two ends. Germline CDR1 MNHEY, CDR2 SVGEGT. For the CDR3, the DNA is TGTGCCAGCAGTTACTCGGGCAGGGGTTCCTACGAGCAGTACTTC. It yields the protein CASSYSGRGSYEQYF.

The V call is TRBV29-1, the J call TRBJ2-1; 8 bases align to TRBD2. Germline-derived CDR1 and CDR2 are SQVTM and ANQGSEA. This CDR3 comprises 14 residues. Trimming removed 4 bases from V and 6 bases from J; junction bases left unmatched: 8. In DNA, the CDR3 is TGCAGCGTTGGGGGGACTAGGAGGGTCAATGAGCAGTTCTTC. This translates into CSVGGTRRVNEQFF.

The table lists this clonotype with a few counts. This chain connects TRBV13 to TRBJ2-1, with a possible D match to TRBD1 (6 bases). Trimming removed 7 bases at V and 8 bases at J, with 9 bases between. There are 11 residues in the CDR3. In germline, CDR1 is PRHDT, CDR2 FYEKMQ (reference sequence). As DNA, the CDR3 is TGTGCCAGCAAAGAGGGGGATGAGCAGTTCTTC. It specifies CASKEGDEQFF. Supplemented by reference TRBV13 and TRBJ2-1, the full variable domain reads AAGVIQSPRHLIKEKRETATLKCYPIPRHDTVYWYQQGPGQDPQFLISFYEKMQSDKGSIPDRFSAQQFSDYHSELNMSSLELGDSALYFCASKEGDEQFFGPGTRLTVL.

The chain uses TRBV14 and TRBJ2-3, with D possibly TRBD1 on 6 matching bases. This CDR3 is 17 amino acids long. Germline-derived CDR1 and CDR2 are SGHDN and FVKESK. Between the trimmed V and J ends, which lost 4 bases and 5 bases, there was a span of 22 bases. CDR3 DNA sequence: TGTGCCAGCAGCCCCCAAAGCAGGGGCCGCTTCGGAGATACGCAGTATTTT. It specifies CASSPQSRGRFGDTQYF.